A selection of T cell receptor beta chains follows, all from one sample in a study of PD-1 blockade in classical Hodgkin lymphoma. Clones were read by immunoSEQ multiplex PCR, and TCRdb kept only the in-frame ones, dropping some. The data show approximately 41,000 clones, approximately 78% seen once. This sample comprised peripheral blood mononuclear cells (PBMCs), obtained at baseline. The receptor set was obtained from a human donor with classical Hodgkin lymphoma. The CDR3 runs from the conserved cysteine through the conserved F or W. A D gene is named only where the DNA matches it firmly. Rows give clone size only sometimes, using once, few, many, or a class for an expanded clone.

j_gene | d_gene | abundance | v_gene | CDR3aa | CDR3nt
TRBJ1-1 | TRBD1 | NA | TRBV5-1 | CASSLKNRDRAAFF | TGCGCCAGCAGCTTAAAAAACCGGGACAGGGCAGCTTTCTTT
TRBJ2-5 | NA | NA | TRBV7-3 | CASSRDNQETQYF | TGTGCCAGCAGCCGGGACAATCAAGAGACCCAGTACTTC
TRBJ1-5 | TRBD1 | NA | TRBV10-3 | CATAGQGLQPQHF | TGTGCCACCGCGGGACAGGGGTTGCAGCCCCAGCATTTT
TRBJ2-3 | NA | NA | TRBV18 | CASSQLTDTQYF | TGTGCCAGCTCACAACTCACAGATACGCAGTATTTT
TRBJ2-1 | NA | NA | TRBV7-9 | CASSLPAGEQFF | TGTGCCAGCAGCCTCCCTGCGGGTGAGCAGTTCTTC
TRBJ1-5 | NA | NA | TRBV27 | CASSFSGSQPQHF | TGTGCCAGCAGTTTTTCAGGGAGTCAGCCCCAGCATTTT
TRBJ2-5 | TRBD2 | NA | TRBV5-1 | CASSLAPLAGEETQYF | TGCGCCAGCAGCTTGGCCCCGCTAGCGGGGGAAGAGACCCAGTACTTC
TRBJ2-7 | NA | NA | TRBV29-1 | CSVVGRQGGQYF | TGCAGCGTTGTTGGTAGGCAGGGTGGTCAGTACTTC
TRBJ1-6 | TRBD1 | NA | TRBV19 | CASSMTGITYNSPLHF | TGTGCCAGTAGTATGACAGGGATTACCTATAATTCACCCCTCCACTTT
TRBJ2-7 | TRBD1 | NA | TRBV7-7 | CASSLMWGQGYEQYF | TGTGCCAGCAGCTTAATGTGGGGACAGGGCTACGAGCAGTACTTC
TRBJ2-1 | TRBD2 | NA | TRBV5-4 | CASSPRSRGGLNEQFF | TGTGCCAGCAGCCCCCGGAGCCGGGGGGGCCTCAATGAGCAGTTCTTC
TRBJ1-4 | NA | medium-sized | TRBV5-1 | CASSFETSSEKLFF | TGCGCCAGCAGCTTTGAAACAAGTAGTGAAAAACTGTTTTTT
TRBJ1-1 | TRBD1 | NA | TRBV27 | CASSLQGAHTEAFF | TGTGCCAGCAGCTTACAGGGGGCGCATACTGAAGCTTTCTTT
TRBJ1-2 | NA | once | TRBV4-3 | CASSQDTRNYGYTF | TGCGCCAGCAGCCAAGATACCAGGAACTATGGCTACACCTTC
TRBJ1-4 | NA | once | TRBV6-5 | CASRKQPNEKLFF | TGTGCCAGCAGGAAACAGCCTAATGAAAAACTGTTTTTT
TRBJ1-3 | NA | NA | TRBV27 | CASRDLSSGNTIYF | TGTGCCAGCAGGGACTTGAGCTCTGGAAACACCATATATTTT
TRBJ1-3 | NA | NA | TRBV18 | CASSPTGDTHGNTIYF | TGTGCCAGCTCACCCACTGGGGACACACACGGAAACACCATATATTTT
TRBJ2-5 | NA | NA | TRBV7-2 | CASSFGGWETQYF | TGTGCCAGCAGCTTTGGTGGGTGGGAGACCCAGTACTTC
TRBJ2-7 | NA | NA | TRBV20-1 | CSARSGPEQYF | TGCAGTGCTAGATCGGGCCCCGAGCAGTACTTC
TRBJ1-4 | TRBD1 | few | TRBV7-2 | CASSPQTGGGEKLFF | TGTGCCAGCAGCCCGCAGACAGGGGGAGGTGAAAAACTGTTTTTT
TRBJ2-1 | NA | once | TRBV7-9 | CASIGGNQKYNEQFF | TGTGCCAGCATCGGAGGCAACCAGAAGTACAATGAGCAGTTCTTC
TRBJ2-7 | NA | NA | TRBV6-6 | CASSYFDGPYEQYF | TGTGCCAGCAGTTACTTCGACGGACCCTACGAGCAGTACTTC